This T cell receptor (beta chain) came from a study of blood T cells in healthy people across ages (dated by TCRdb to 2015 to 2017). With regard to the full study: In model experiments, roughly one uniquely barcoded TCR beta cDNA molecule per two T cells was captured by template switching. Using deep sequencing normalized with unique cDNA molecular identifiers, the study measured how TCR beta repertoire diversity changes with age. The donors were divided into four age groups: young (average around 16 years), middle-aged (almost 40), aged (approximately 64) and long-lived (about 90). To avoid experimental bias, donors of different ages were spread randomly across the sequencing lanes. Using the same blood draw, the study looked at two additional independent replicas of 1 million unique cDNA reads for two donors, one aged 18 to 29 and the other aged 80 or older. General findings and caveats noted by the study authors: The long-lived group showed more naive CD4+ T cells, fewer expanded clones and increased TCR diversity than the aged group, suggesting age selection. Observed TCR beta diversity per million T cells fell roughly linearly with age, and a significant reduction was already apparent by age around 40. Estimates of total diversity based on one million sequenced T cells were considered lower bounds and underestimates. Because donor CMV infection status was unknown, age-related changes in expanded clonotypes were potentially confounded. Since profiling was done on bulk unsorted PBMCs, naive and antigen-experienced compartments could not be conclusively compared. The percentage of naive T cells measured by flow cytometry correlated strongly with observed TCR beta diversity.

The method was 5' RACE. Sequencing used an Illumina HiSeq 2500. A second roughly 7 to 11 cycle PCR used a sample-barcoded 5' primer and a J-beta primer mix. Each TCR beta cDNA molecule received a unique molecular identifier from a template-switch 5' adaptor carrying 12 random nucleotides. Each sample yielded at least 2.5 million CDR3-containing paired-end reads. All of the RNA was converted into first-strand cDNA using the Mint cDNA synthesis kit, with a TRBC-specific oligonucleotide serving as the primer. Following uracil-DNA glycosylase treatment, a first 18-cycle PCR with universal primers M1SS and BC2_uni_R was performed on all cDNA. The authors processed their data as follows. Each sample was normalized by randomly selecting 1 million high-quality reads, each carrying a distinct molecular identifier. Reads with shared molecular identifiers were discarded instead of being binned into consensus sequences. MiTCR, with a Q25 quality threshold and the strictest error-elimination algorithm, was used for CDR3 identification, clonotype clustering and error correction. Lower-bound total TCR beta diversity was estimated with a nonparametric unseen species model using Euler transformation. TCRdb cleaned the public reads at Q25 with fastp, built clones with MiXCR and kept in-frame beta chains. Rows matching on CDR3 protein sequence are summarized as one entry with the most common DNA and genes. These V and J calls derive from TCRdb rather than the authors' analysis. This sample lists around 780,000 distinct CDR3 sequences; 45% to 70% were detected once. In total, the top ten clones hold about a quarter of the sample.

Based on the germline V gene, the CDR1 and CDR2 sequences are SQVTM and ANQGSEA. Relative to germline, V is 5 bases shorter and J is 9 bases shorter, with 7 bases between their ends. There are 9 amino acids in the CDR3, from cysteine to phenylalanine inclusive. This entry keeps only the CDR3 DNA: 27 bases, framed from base 1. The 39 donors, aged about 6 to 95 years, were systemically healthy Caucasian individuals from Russia. Each donor gave ten milliliters of peripheral blood, drawn into EDTA-treated Vacutainer tubes. Ficoll-Paque density-gradient centrifugation was used to isolate PBMCs, with at least 6 million obtained per sample. Total RNA, at least 5 micrograms per sample, was extracted from PBMCs with Trizol reagent. Naive CD45RAhigh/CD27high T cell percentages were measured by flow cytometry on a PBMC aliquot from every donor. Remarks on this clonotype: Its antigen target is currently unknown. No qualities accompany the bases; no much larger clone lies one base away.

The receptor comes from a man aged 35 to 55 in good health. Rearrangement joined TRBV29-1 to TRBJ2-5, with the D gene not confidently named. Sequenced material: blood. CDR3 reads: CSVKMAQYF. The base sequence is TGCAGCGTTAAGATGGCCCAGTACTTC.